This entry is about one TCR beta chain. Its matching antigen is unknown. The table came from immunoSEQ multiplex PCR; TCRdb's copy has only in-frame clones and leaves some out. This table holds about 110,000 clones, about four fifths found once. The data are from a study of T cell responses to AZD1222 COVID-19 vaccine. Whole-study findings and limits: Dominant at 160-218 and 743-854, vaccine-associated CD4 TCRs also spanned spike. Clonal diversity may have been underestimated in mostly white British donors.

Germline V CDR1 and CDR2: SGHVS, FNYEAQ. This CDR3 spans 13 amino acids. The J segment lost 2 bases and the V segment lost 4 bases, leaving 0 bases of the junction unmatched. The source was peripheral blood, collected on day 0 of AZD1222 vaccination. The sequence came from an adult in good health. This chain uses TRBV7-6 with TRBJ1-2, with 8 positions matching TRBD1. The CDR3 nucleotides read TGTGCCAGCAGCTGGACAGGGAACTATGGCTACACCTTC. Its protein product is CASSWTGNYGYTF.